The rows below give T cell receptor beta chains drawn from one sample of a study of T cell responses to AZD1222 COVID-19 vaccine. TCRdb keeps only in-frame clones here, not all; method: immunoSEQ multiplex PCR. Among under 150,000 clones, 85% to 95% were seen once, and the ten largest hold more than 2.5%. Material: peripheral blood, obtained on day 0 of AZD1222 vaccination. All receptors come from an adult in good health. Both conserved end residues are part of each CDR3. Fields, in order: D gene, J gene, clone size, V gene, CDR3 protein, CDR3 DNA. The D gene is left open where the match is weak. Clone size is shown for a subset of rows, as once, few, many or a class of expanded clone.

- | TRBJ1-5 | - | TRBV9 | CASSFQEDYPQHF | TGTGCCAGCAGCTTCCAAGAGGATTACCCCCAGCATTTT
- | TRBJ1-6 | once | TRBV10-3 | CAITTEMESPLHF | TGTGCCATCACAACCGAAATGGAGTCACCCCTCCACTTT
TRBD1 | TRBJ1-1 | - | TRBV5-1 | CASSPGQGVNTEAFF | TGCGCCAGCAGCCCGGGACAGGGGGTGAACACTGAAGCTTTCTTT
- | TRBJ2-2 | - | TRBV20-1 | CSAGVGGELFF | TGCAGCGCTGGGGTTGGCGGGGAGCTGTTTTTT
- | TRBJ1-6 | - | TRBV5-5 | CASSWTGHFNSPLHF | TGTGCCAGCAGCTGGACGGGACACTTTAATTCACCCCTCCACTTT
- | TRBJ1-3 | - | TRBV2 | CASSGQGGYTIYF | TGTGCCAGCAGTGGGCAGGGCGGTTACACCATATATTTT
- | TRBJ2-7 | - | TRBV7-9 | CASSPHGAYEQYF | TGTGCCAGCAGCCCCCATGGAGCCTACGAGCAGTACTTC
- | TRBJ1-5 | - | TRBV28 | CATLDAGRQPQHF | TGTGCCACTCTGGACGCGGGGCGTCAGCCCCAGCATTTT
TRBD1 | TRBJ2-5 | - | TRBV7-9 | CASSMGQPTLKETQYF | TGTGCCAGCAGCATGGGACAGCCGACCCTTAAAGAGACCCAGTACTTC
- | TRBJ1-1 | - | TRBV3-1/TRBV3-2 | CASSQDWTEAFF | TGTGCCAGCAGCCAAGATTGGACTGAAGCTTTCTTT
- | TRBJ2-2 | - | TRBV24-1 | CATSDPSWSLSPGAGELFF | TGTGCCACCAGTGATCCCAGCTGGTCCCTTTCCCCTGGCGCCGGGGAGCTGTTTTTT
- | TRBJ2-1 | - | TRBV5-6 | CASSLVRRVNEQFF | TGTGCCAGCAGCTTGGTACGACGGGTCAATGAGCAGTTCTTC
- | TRBJ1-5 | - | TRBV5-5 | CASSQRTEHSNQPQHF | TGTGCCAGCAGCCAACGGACAGAACATAGCAATCAGCCCCAGCATTTT
- | TRBJ1-1 | - | TRBV11-3 | CASSPPGGTEAFF | TGTGCCAGCAGCCCACCCGGCGGCACTGAAGCTTTCTTT
- | TRBJ2-1 | - | TRBV20-1 | CSARRGYEQFF | TGCAGTGCTAGGAGGGGTTATGAGCAGTTCTTC
- | TRBJ1-5 | - | TRBV7-9 | CASSLGETRRQPQHF | TGTGCCAGCAGCTTAGGGGAGACACGTCGGCAGCCCCAGCATTTT
TRBD1 | TRBJ1-2 | few | TRBV6-5 | CASSLRGQYGYTF | TGTGCCAGCAGTCTCAGGGGACAGTATGGCTACACCTTC
- | TRBJ1-4 | - | TRBV19 | CASSIFAGGQEKLFF | TGTGCCAGTAGTATCTTTGCGGGGGGCCAGGAAAAACTGTTTTTT
- | TRBJ2-7 | once | TRBV19 | CASSPDTGLGQYF | TGTGCCAGTAGTCCAGACACAGGTCTCGGGCAGTACTTC
- | TRBJ2-1 | once | TRBV29-1 | CSVERFGLDIYNEQFF | TGCAGCGTTGAACGGTTCGGCCTAGACATATACAATGAGCAGTTCTTC
- | TRBJ1-6 | - | TRBV27 | CASSRGQNNSPLHF | TGTGCCAGCAGTCGAGGACAGAATAATTCACCCCTCCACTTT
- | TRBJ1-5 | - | TRBV6-5 | CASSYHPSQPQHF | TGTGCCAGCAGTTATCATCCAAGTCAGCCCCAACATTTT
- | TRBJ2-3 | - | TRBV3-1/TRBV3-2 | CASNRRNTDTQYF | TGTGCCAGCAACCGACGGAACACAGATACGCAGTATTTT